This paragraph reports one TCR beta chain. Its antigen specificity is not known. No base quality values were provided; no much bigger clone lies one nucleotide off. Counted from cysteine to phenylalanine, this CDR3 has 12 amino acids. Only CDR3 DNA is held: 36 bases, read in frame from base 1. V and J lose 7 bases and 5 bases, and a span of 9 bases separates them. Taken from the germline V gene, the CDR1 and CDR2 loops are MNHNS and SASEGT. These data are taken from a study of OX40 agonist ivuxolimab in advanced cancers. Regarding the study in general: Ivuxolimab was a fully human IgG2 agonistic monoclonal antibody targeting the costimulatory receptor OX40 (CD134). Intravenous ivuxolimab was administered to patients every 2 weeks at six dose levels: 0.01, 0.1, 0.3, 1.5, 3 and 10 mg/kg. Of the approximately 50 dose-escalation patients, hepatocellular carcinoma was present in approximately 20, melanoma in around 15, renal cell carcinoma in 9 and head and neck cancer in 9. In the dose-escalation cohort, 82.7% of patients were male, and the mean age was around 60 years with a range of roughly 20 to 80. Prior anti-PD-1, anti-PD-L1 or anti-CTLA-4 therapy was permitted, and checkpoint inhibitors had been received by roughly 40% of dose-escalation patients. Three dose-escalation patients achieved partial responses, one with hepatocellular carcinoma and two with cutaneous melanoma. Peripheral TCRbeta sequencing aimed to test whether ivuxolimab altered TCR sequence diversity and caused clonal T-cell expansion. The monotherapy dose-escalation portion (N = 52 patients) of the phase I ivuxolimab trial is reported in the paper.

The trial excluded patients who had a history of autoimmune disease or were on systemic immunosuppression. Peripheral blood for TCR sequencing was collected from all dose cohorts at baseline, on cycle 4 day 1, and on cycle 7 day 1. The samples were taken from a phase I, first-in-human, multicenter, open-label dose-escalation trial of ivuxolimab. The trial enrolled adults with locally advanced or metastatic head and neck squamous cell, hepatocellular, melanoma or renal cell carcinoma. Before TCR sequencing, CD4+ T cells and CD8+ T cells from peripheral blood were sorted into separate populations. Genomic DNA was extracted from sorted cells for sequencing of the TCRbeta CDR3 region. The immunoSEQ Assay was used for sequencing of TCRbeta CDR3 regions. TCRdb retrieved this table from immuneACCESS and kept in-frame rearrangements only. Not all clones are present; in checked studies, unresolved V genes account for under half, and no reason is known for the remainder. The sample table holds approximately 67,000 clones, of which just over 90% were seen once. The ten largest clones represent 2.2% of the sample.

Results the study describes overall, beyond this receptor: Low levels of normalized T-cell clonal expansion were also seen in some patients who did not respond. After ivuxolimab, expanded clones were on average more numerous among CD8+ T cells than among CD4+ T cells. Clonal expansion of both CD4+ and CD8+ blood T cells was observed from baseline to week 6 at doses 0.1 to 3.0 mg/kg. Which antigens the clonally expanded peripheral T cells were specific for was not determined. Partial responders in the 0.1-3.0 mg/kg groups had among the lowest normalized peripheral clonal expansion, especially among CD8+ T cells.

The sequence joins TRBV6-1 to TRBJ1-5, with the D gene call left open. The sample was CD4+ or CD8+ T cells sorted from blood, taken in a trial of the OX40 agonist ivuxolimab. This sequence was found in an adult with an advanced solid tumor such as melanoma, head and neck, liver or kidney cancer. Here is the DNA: TGTGCCAGCACGAGGGATGATCAGCCCCAGCATTTT. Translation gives CASTRDDQPQHF.